The next 30 T cell receptor beta chains were all read from a single sample in a study of naive and memory T cell subsets (dated by TCRdb to 2016 to 2017). The receptor library was made with UMI-ligation and nested PCR. TCRdb names Illumina MiSeq as the instrument used. The beta constant-region primer was an equimolar mix of two oligonucleotides covering both TRBC1 and TRBC2. Four rounds of PCR, combining the SP2 primer with nested alpha and beta constant-region primers, were used to amplify the ligated cDNA. In-frame beta chains were kept once TCRdb had trimmed the public reads at Q25 with fastp and called clones with MiXCR. Entries are consolidated by CDR3 protein sequence, retaining the most common genes and DNA. The sample yields about 120,000 distinct CDR3 sequences; 30% to 45% were counted once. 0.9% of the sample is in the top ten clones. The specimen was central memory CD4+ T cells from blood. The sample's cell subset or site, from its label and the paper: central memory, CD45RA- CD27+. The receptors shown here come from a human donor in good health.

This clonotype has only a few counts. For the CDR3, the DNA is TGTGCCAGCATGGACAGGGGCCTTTTCTCTGGGGCCAACGTCCTGACTTTC. As protein: CASMDRGLFSGANVLTF. V gene TRBV6-6 combines with J gene TRBJ2-6; 9 positions agree with TRBD1. The CDR3 length is 17 residues. Germline trimming cut 7 bases from V and 0 bases from J; bases unmatched to any gene: 7. Germline V gene data show CDR1 as MNHNY and CDR2 as SVGAGI (reference sequence).

DNA for the CDR3: TGTGCCAGCAGTACACTAGCGGGAGTAAGGACCGGGGAGCTGTTTTTT. Translating gives CASSTLAGVRTGELFF. The chain carries TRBV6-5 and TRBJ2-2; 11 bases line up with TRBD2. This CDR3 is built from 16 residues. CDR1 and CDR2 from the germline V gene are MNHEY and SVGAGI. Trimming took 5 bases from V and 5 from J; bases not matched to a gene: 7.

A few counts support this clonotype. V and J are TRBV7-2 and TRBJ2-1, with D perhaps TRBD2 (6 bases). Trimming shortened V by 2 bases and J by 0 bases, and 11 bases separated the two germline ends. Germline loops: CDR1 SGHTA, CDR2 FQGNSA. The CDR3 has 16 amino acids. CDR3 residues: CASSLLAGSSYNEQFF. The CDR3 nucleotides read TGTGCCAGCAGCTTATTAGCCGGGAGCTCCTACAATGAGCAGTTCTTC.

The gene calls are TRBV25-1 and TRBJ1-2; D gene ambiguous. V was clipped by 3 bases and J by 4 bases, with 18 bases between them. Germline values: CDR1 MGHDK, CDR2 SYGVNS. The CDR3 length is 16 residues. The CDR3 loop is CASSDPRRNAAYGYTF. CDR3 bases: TGTGCCAGCAGTGATCCCCGCAGGAACGCGGCCTATGGCTACACCTTC.

This clonotype showed up many times. The rearrangement joins TRBV12-3 or TRBV12-4 to TRBJ2-1, with D unclear. The CDR3 loop spans 13 amino acids. Trimming removed 6 bases at V and 6 bases at J, with 12 bases between. This CDR3 reads CASSLWTVNEQFF. CDR3 DNA sequence: TGTGCCAGCAGCCTCTGGACGGTCAATGAGCAGTTCTTC.

DNA for the CDR3: TGCGCCAGCAGCCCAGGAGAGGGGGCTCCTTCCTACGAGCAGTACTTC. This encodes CASSPGEGAPSYEQYF. The chain couples TRBV4-1 to TRBJ2-7, with 7 bases fitting TRBD1. The CDR3 sequence is 16 residues long. V lost 4 bases to trimming and J lost 1 base; unmatched junction nucleotides: 10. The V gene's germline CDR1 is MGHRA and CDR2 YSYEKL.

This clonotype was counted many times. V usage is TRBV7-9 and J usage is TRBJ2-3; the match to TRBD2 covers 10 bases. CDR1 is SEHNR, CDR2 FQNEAQ, per germline (reference sequence). The junction had 17 bases not matched to a gene; V was cut back by 1 base and J by 4 bases. The CDR3 runs 20 residues. CDR3 DNA sequence: TGTGCCAGCAGCTTAGTTCTGTCCCGGTCGGGTCTAGCGGGAGCAGATACGCAGTATTTT. This translates into CASSLVLSRSGLAGADTQYF.

This clonotype was counted between two and nine times. The chain employs TRBV20-1 and TRBJ1-5; 11 bases line up with TRBD1. This CDR3 spans 14 amino acids. The germline V gene has CDR1 DFQATT and CDR2 SNEGSKA (reference sequence). CDR3 region: CSCRRGQGDQPQHF. The DNA of the CDR3 is TGCAGCTGCCGCCGGGGACAGGGGGATCAGCCCCAGCATTTT.

This rearrangement joins TRBV28 to TRBJ2-3, with D possibly called TRBD1 or TRBD2 (5 bases each). The germline V gene encodes CDR1 MDHEN and CDR2 SYDVKM. V shed 10 bases and J shed 0 bases, with 14 bases lying between them. The CDR3 contains 14 residues. The CDR3 reads CATARGGSTDTQYF. The DNA for the CDR3 is TGTGCCACAGCACGTGGGGGTAGCACAGATACGCAGTATTTT. The full variable domain, rest sourced from reference TRBV28 and TRBJ2-3, is DVKVTQSSRYLVKRTGEKVFLECVQDMDHENMFWYRQDPGLGLRLIYFSYDVKMKEKGDIPEGYSVSREKKERFSLILESASTNQTSMYLCATARGGSTDTQYFGPGTRLTVL.

There are a few counts of this clonotype. The chain carries TRBV27 and TRBJ1-1; 10 bases are shared with TRBD1. There are 14 residues in the CDR3. Per the germline V gene, CDR1 is MNHEY and CDR2 is SMNVEV (reference sequence). The J segment lost 10 bases and the V segment lost 7 bases, leaving 12 bases of the junction unmatched. The CDR3 sequence: CASMVWGWDRGAFF. The CDR3 DNA sequence: TGTGCCAGCATGGTTTGGGGATGGGACAGGGGAGCTTTCTTT.

This clonotype appeared a few times. This chain joins TRBV28 and TRBJ2-6; D is tentatively TRBD1 or TRBD2 (5 bases each). The germline CDR1 and CDR2 sequences are MDHEN and SYDVKM. V gave up 5 bases and J gave up 0 bases, with 11 bases separating them. The CDR3 loop spans 16 amino acids. As DNA, the CDR3 is TGTGCCAGCAGTAATCCAGGGACCTCTGGGGCCAACGTCCTGACTTTC. Protein sequence: CASSNPGTSGANVLTF.

The chain is built from TRBV12-5 and TRBJ2-1, with a weak D call TRBD1 (6 bases). The CDR3 spans 12 residues. Germline lookup yields CDR1 LGHNT and CDR2 FRNRAP. V was clipped by 6 bases and J by 15 bases, with 18 bases between them. CDR3 residues: CASGNGQTRAFF. As DNA, the CDR3 is TGTGCTAGTGGCAACGGACAGACAAGGGCGTTCTTC.

This clonotype has a count of ten or more. This chain connects TRBV11-3 to TRBJ2-2; D might be TRBD2 (5 bases). Per germline, CDR1 SGHNT and CDR2 YENEEA. Trimming left V 5 bases short and J 5 bases short, with 12 bases between. The CDR3 has 14 residues. The CDR3 here is CASSRRGETGELFF. DNA of the CDR3: TGTGCCAGCAGCAGGCGTGGGGAGACCGGGGAGCTGTTTTTT.

This chain uses TRBV4-3 with TRBJ2-1; the D is unclear. V shed 2 bases and J shed 9 bases, with 14 bases lying between them. The CDR3 has 14 amino acids. In germline, CDR1 is LGHNA, CDR2 YSLEER. CDR3 loop: CASSQLLEPTEQFF. As DNA, the CDR3 is TGCGCCAGCAGCCAATTGCTGGAGCCCACTGAGCAGTTCTTC.

This chain connects TRBV5-1 to TRBJ2-7; 7 bases agree with TRBD1. Germline-derived CDR1 and CDR2 are SGHRS and YFSETQ. The CDR3 is 15 amino acids. V shed 2 bases and J 3 bases; nucleotides not matched to a gene: 8. The CDR3 nucleotides are TGCGCCAGCAGCTTAGGACAGGTTGGCGACTACGAGCAGTACTTC. Its protein product is CASSLGQVGDYEQYF.

The rearrangement links TRBV29-1 to TRBJ2-7, with D possibly matching TRBD1 (6 bases). This CDR3 comprises 11 residues. Germline V gene lookup returns CDR1 SQVTM and CDR2 ANQGSEA. Trimming removed 5 bases at V and 6 bases at J, with 11 bases between. The CDR3 loop is CSVRLRGEQYF. CDR3 sequence (DNA): TGCAGCGTTCGACTCAGGGGCGAGCAGTACTTC.

The rearrangement uses TRBV20-1 and TRBJ2-2; D gene unclear. Trimming stripped 3 bases from V and 6 bases from J, with 14 bases between. Germline loops: CDR1 DFQATT, CDR2 SNEGSKA (reference sequence). The CDR3 runs to 14 residues. The CDR3 sequence: CSARANRGAGELFF. DNA for the CDR3: TGCAGTGCTAGGGCGAATAGAGGTGCCGGGGAGCTGTTTTTT.

This clonotype has only a few counts. CDR3 sequence (DNA): TGTGCCAGCAGTTTATACGGGGGCCGTGGGAGGGCCTCTGGGGCCAACGTCCTGACTTTC. Translating gives CASSLYGGRGRASGANVLTF. This chain links TRBV28 with TRBJ2-6, with D possibly being TRBD2 (7 bases). The germline V and J ends were trimmed by 1 base and 0 bases, with 19 bases remaining between them. The germline V gene has CDR1 MDHEN and CDR2 SYDVKM. This CDR3 spans 20 amino acids.

The chain combines TRBV19 with TRBJ1-2; tentative D call: TRBD1 (6 bases). Germline V gene lookup returns CDR1 LNHDA and CDR2 SQIVND (reference sequence). The CDR3 loop spans 14 amino acids. Trimming took 6 bases from V and 5 from J, leaving 16 bases between them. The CDR3 nucleotides read TGTGCCAGTAGAGCCCGCGACAGGACGTATGGCTACACCTTC. Translated: CASRARDRTYGYTF.

This clonotype has more than one count but fewer than ten. This chain links TRBV20-1 with TRBJ2-1; the D gene is possibly TRBD1 (5 bases). With 4 bases removed from V and 5 bases from J, the gap between germline ends came to 6 bases. The CDR3 extends over 11 amino acids. The germline V gene has CDR1 DFQATT and CDR2 SNEGSKA (reference sequence). CDR3 loop: CSATGHNEQFF. CDR3 DNA sequence: TGCAGTGCTACAGGGCACAATGAGCAGTTCTTC.

In this sample, this clonotype turned up a few times. The rearrangement links TRBV9 to TRBJ1-1; no clear D gene. The CDR3 loop spans 14 amino acids. Germline values: CDR1 SGDLS, CDR2 YYNGEE. The ends were cut back, 4 bases at V and 1 base at J, with 11 bases in the middle. CDR3 DNA: TGTGCCAGCAGCCCCAGACACCAGAACACTGAAGCTTTCTTT. This encodes CASSPRHQNTEAFF. Looking up the rest from reference TRBV9 and TRBJ1-1 gives the full variable domain: DSGVTQTPKHLITATGQRVTLRCSPRSGDLSVYWYQQSLDQGLQFLIQYYNGEERAKGNILERFSAQQFPDLHSELNLSSLELGDSALYFCASSPRHQNTEAFFGQGTRLTVV.

The gene calls are TRBV5-1 and TRBJ2-2, with a tentative D call TRBD1 (5 bases). The CDR3 sequence is 17 residues long. The ends were cut back, 0 bases at V and 6 bases at J, with 18 bases in the middle. Germline V gene sequence: CDR1 SGHRS, CDR2 YFSETQ. CDR3 coding DNA: TGCGCCAGCAGCTTGGCCGGGCCCCAAGTAGGGGCCGGGGAGCTGTTTTTT. This gives the protein CASSLAGPQVGAGELFF.

This clonotype was counted ten times or more. Sequence at one end of the junction differs from germline and may be a read error. J is TRBJ2-7 and V is TRBV18; D uncertain. This CDR3 comprises 13 residues. CDR1 is KGHSH, CDR2 LQKENI, per germline. CDR3 loop: CASSPSYQDRLIF. Written as DNA, the CDR3 is TGTGCCAGCTCACCCTCCTATCAGGATCGGCTCATATTC.

A few counts support this clonotype. The chain recombines TRBV3-1 with TRBJ2-5; a weak D match, TRBD2 (6 bases). The CDR3 length is 14 residues. In germline, CDR1 is LGHDT, CDR2 YNNKEL (reference sequence). V lost 8 bases, J lost 4 bases, and 17 bases lay in between. This chain's CDR3 is CASRMGLRGETQYF. The CDR3 DNA reads TGTGCCAGCCGAATGGGACTCAGAGGAGAGACCCAGTACTTC.

With regard to this clonotype: The junction shows a germline mismatch at one end, possibly a read error. The CDR3 DNA sequence: TGTGCCAGCAGTTTTGTGGGGACACTTCTCTCCTACGAGCTGTACTTC. It is translated as CASSFVGTLLSYELYF. The rearrangement links TRBV12-3 or TRBV12-4 to TRBJ2-7, with TRBD1 as a possible D gene (6 bases). The CDR3 has 16 residues.

The chain combines TRBV11-3 with TRBJ1-1; 7 bases agree with TRBD1. V trimming: 2 bases; J trimming: 9 bases; junction bases outside the gene matches: 6. CDR3 length: 13 amino acids. Per the germline V gene, CDR1 is SGHNT and CDR2 is YENEEA. The CDR3 DNA reads as TGTGCCAGCAGCTTAAGTCGACAGGGTCAAGCTTTCTTT. Amino acids: CASSLSRQGQAFF.

This clonotype was detected a few times. The V call is TRBV5-4, the J call TRBJ2-1; D may be TRBD1 or TRBD2 (5 bases each). Germline CDR1 and CDR2: SGHNT and YYREEE (reference sequence). The length of the CDR3 is 15 residues. V was cut by 4 bases and J by 3 bases, with 14 bases left in between. CDR3 DNA sequence: TGTGCCAGCAGCGTTCCCGGGACGGACTACAATGAGCAGTTCTTC. It codes for CASSVPGTDYNEQFF.

There are many counts of this clonotype. This rearrangement joins TRBV12-5 to TRBJ2-1; no firm D call. V dropped 5 bases and J dropped 7 bases, with 12 bases sitting between them. This CDR3 has 13 amino acids. The germline gives CDR1 LGHNT, CDR2 FRNRAP. CDR3 sequence reads: CASGTLERNEQFF. CDR3 in DNA: TGTGCTAGTGGTACTCTAGAGAGGAATGAGCAGTTCTTC. Looking up the rest from reference TRBV12-5 and TRBJ2-1 gives the full variable domain: DARVTQTPRHKVTEMGQEVTMRCQPILGHNTVFWYRQTMMQGLELLAYFRNRAPLDDSGMPKDRFSAEMPDATLATLKIQPSEPRDSAVYFCASGTLERNEQFFGPGTRLTVL.

The V call is TRBV24-1, the J call TRBJ2-3, with no clear D. V dropped 4 bases and J dropped 1 base, with 2 bases sitting between them. Germline V gene data show CDR1 as KGHDR and CDR2 as SFDVKD. The CDR3 totals 12 residues. The DNA for the CDR3 is TGTGCCACCAGTGAGTGCACAGATACGCAGTATTTT. As protein: CATSECTDTQYF.

The chain carries TRBV20-1 and TRBJ2-1, with D possibly TRBD2 on 6 matching bases. From germline, CDR1 is DFQATT and CDR2 SNEGSKA (reference sequence). There are 15 residues in the CDR3. Trimming cost V 0 bases and J 9 bases, with 18 bases left between them. CDR3 in amino acids: CSAREGREWASEQFF. DNA for the CDR3: TGCAGTGCTAGAGAAGGCCGGGAGTGGGCGAGTGAGCAGTTCTTC.